These 30 T cell receptor beta chains originate from one sample sequenced in a study of neurological immune-mediated disorders. TCRdb fed the 5' RACE reads into MiXCR, producing one record per CDR3 protein. The sample consists of 20,000 to 30,000 distinct CDR3 sequences, 6.5% to 8.5% of them appearing once. Sequences were obtained from PBMCs. The origin of the receptors is a woman aged 35 to 49 in good health.

In this sample, this clonotype turned up many times. The DNA for the CDR3 is TGCGCCAGCAGCTTGACTTGGGGTCCCGGGGAGCTGTTTTTT. Its translation: CASSLTWGPGELFF. This chain uses TRBV5-1 with TRBJ2-2; D is undetermined. Trimming shortened V by 1 base and J by 6 bases, and 10 bases separated the two germline ends. From germline, CDR1 is SGHRS and CDR2 YFSETQ. CDR3 size: 14 residues. Together with reference TRBV5-1 and TRBJ2-2, the CDR3 gives the full variable domain: KAGVTQTPRYLIKTRGQQVTLSCSPISGHRSVSWYQQTPGQGLQFLFEYFSETQRNKGNFPGRFSGRQFSNSRSEMNVSTLELGDSALYLCASSLTWGPGELFFGEGSRLTVL.

The table lists this clonotype with many counts. This sequence joins TRBV5-1 and TRBJ2-7, with TRBD1 matching 8 bases. The CDR3 spans 15 residues. Trimming removed 1 base from V and 3 bases from J; junction bases left unmatched: 6. The germline gives CDR1 SGHRS, CDR2 YFSETQ. In DNA, the CDR3 is TGCGCCAGCAGCTTGCAGACAGGGGTTGGCTACGAGCAGTACTTC. Translating gives CASSLQTGVGYEQYF.

This clonotype has a count of ten or more. This sequence joins TRBV25-1 and TRBJ1-4; possibly TRBD1 for D (5 bases). The CDR3 runs 14 residues. CDR1 and CDR2 (germline): MGHDK, SYGVNS. V was clipped by 6 bases and J by 8 bases, with 16 bases between them. The CDR3 sequence is CASRAQGPGEKLFF. The CDR3 DNA reads as TGTGCCAGCAGAGCGCAGGGTCCGGGGGAAAAACTGTTTTTT.

This clonotype was recorded many times. CDR3 DNA: TGCAGTGCTAGAGATGCGGCGATTCACACAGATACGCAGTATTTT. It codes for CSARDAAIHTDTQYF. The chain carries TRBV20-1 and TRBJ2-3; D not certain. CDR3 length: 15 amino acids. The germline V and J ends were trimmed by 0 bases and 2 bases, with 12 bases remaining between them. Germline values: CDR1 DFQATT, CDR2 SNEGSKA (reference sequence).

Ten or more counts support this clonotype. The CDR3, as DNA: TGTGCCAGCAACCGACTAGCGGGGGGTTTCGGTGAGCAGTTCTTC. It translates to CASNRLAGGFGEQFF. This chain links TRBV6-2 or TRBV6-3 with TRBJ2-1; 13 nucleotides line up with TRBD2. Trimming took 7 bases from V and 9 from J; bases not matched to a gene: 9. The CDR3 consists of 15 residues. Germline lookup yields CDR1 MNHEY and CDR2 SVGEGT.

This clonotype came up many times. The chain uses TRBV7-9 and TRBJ2-1, with D perhaps being TRBD1 or TRBD2 (5 bases each). CDR1 SEHNR and CDR2 FQNEAQ come from the germline V gene (reference sequence). CDR3 length: 14 residues. Trimming pared 6 bases from V and 6 bases from J, leaving 15 bases between. This CDR3 is CASRELGVGNEQFF. CDR3 sequence (DNA): TGTGCCAGCAGGGAGTTGGGGGTGGGCAATGAGCAGTTCTTC.

This clonotype was observed a handful of times. The V call is TRBV5-5, the J call TRBJ2-5; 7 bases fit TRBD2. The germline CDR1 and CDR2 sequences are SGHKS and YYEKEE (reference sequence). This CDR3 region has 14 residues. V gave up 2 bases and J gave up 4 bases; unmatched junction bases: 5. CDR3 in DNA: TGTGCCAGCAGCTTCACAAGACTAGCAGAGACCCAGTACTTC. This sequence encodes CASSFTRLAETQYF. Full variable domain (missing parts from reference TRBV5-5 and TRBJ2-5): DAGVTQSPTHLIKTRGQQVTLRCSPISGHKSVSWYQQVLGQGPQFIFQYYEKEERGRGNFPDRFSARQFPNYSSELNVNALLLGDSALYLCASSFTRLAETQYFGPGTRLLVL.

This clonotype appeared many times. The chain joins TRBV20-1 to TRBJ2-3; a weak D match, TRBD1 (5 bases). Deletions cut 3 bases from V and 1 base from J, with 14 bases between. The CDR3 extends over 15 amino acids. Germline values: CDR1 DFQATT, CDR2 SNEGSKA (reference sequence). The CDR3 reads CSARIWGPRTDTQYF. In nucleotides, the CDR3 is TGCAGTGCTAGGATCTGGGGCCCCCGCACAGATACGCAGTATTTT.

This clonotype has a count of ten or more. The rearrangement joins TRBV28 to TRBJ1-2; 9 positions match TRBD1. CDR3 size: 14 residues. Germline V gene lookup returns CDR1 MDHEN and CDR2 SYDVKM. V gave up 5 bases and J gave up 8 bases; unmatched junction bases: 9. The CDR3 here is CASSPRGTGTGYTF. The CDR3 nucleotides read TGTGCCAGCAGTCCCCGAGGGACAGGGACAGGCTACACCTTC.

This clonotype was seen ten or more times. The V call is TRBV21-1, the J call TRBJ2-2. TRBV21-1 is deemed a pseudogene. The CDR3 extends over 15 amino acids. The chain's CDR3 is CASSKVRRDTGELFF. CDR3 sequence (DNA): TGTGCCAGCAGCAAAGTTCGCAGGGACACCGGGGAGCTGTTTTTT.

This clonotype was found many times. This chain links TRBV9 with TRBJ2-7; possibly TRBD1 for D (5 bases). The V gene's germline CDR1 is SGDLS and CDR2 YYNGEE. The CDR3 loop spans 14 amino acids. Trimming took off 0 bases at V and 4 bases at J, with 11 bases between the two ends. The CDR3 protein is CASSVDPGQYEQYF. The CDR3 DNA reads TGTGCCAGCAGCGTAGATCCAGGGCAGTACGAGCAGTACTTC.

This clonotype was seen repeatedly, ten times or more. The chain combines TRBV7-2 with TRBJ2-1; 9 bases are a match to TRBD1. The CDR3 is made up of 15 amino acids. From germline, CDR1 is SGHTA and CDR2 FQGNSA. V lost 0 bases and J lost 7; bases outside the gene matches: 4. In DNA form, the CDR3 reads TGTGCCAGCAGCTTAGCGGGACAGGGAGGGAATGAGCAGTTCTTC. It codes for CASSLAGQGGNEQFF. Full variable domain (outside the CDR3, taken from reference TRBV7-2 and TRBJ2-1): GAGVSQSPSNKVTEKGKDVELRCDPISGHTALYWYRQSLGQGLEFLIYFQGNSAPDKSGLPSDRFSAERTGGSVSTLTIQRTQQEDSAVYLCASSLAGQGGNEQFFGPGTRLTVL.

By share of the sample, this clonotype is medium-sized. This chain joins TRBV20-1 and TRBJ2-7; the D gene is possibly TRBD2 (5 bases). Germline CDR1 and CDR2: DFQATT and SNEGSKA (reference sequence). This CDR3 spans 14 amino acids. V was cut by 0 bases and J by 4 bases, with 13 bases left in between. The CDR3 loop is CSARDPLVGYEQYF. CDR3 in DNA: TGCAGTGCTAGAGATCCACTAGTGGGATACGAGCAGTACTTC.

This clonotype was recorded at least ten times. J is TRBJ2-3 and V is TRBV29-1; unclear D gene. Germline lookup yields CDR1 SQVTM and CDR2 ANQGSEA. Deletions cut 4 bases from V and 1 base from J, with 15 bases between. The CDR3 is 15 amino acids. The CDR3: CSVGLEWSGTDTQYF. DNA of the CDR3: TGCAGCGTTGGACTGGAGTGGAGTGGCACAGATACGCAGTATTTT.

This clonotype was detected ten times or more. V and J are TRBV7-2 and TRBJ2-7; 8 bases map to TRBD2. J lost 6 bases, V lost 0 bases, and 13 bases had no gene match. Germline assignment: CDR1 SGHTA and CDR2 FQGNSA. The CDR3 loop spans 17 amino acids. The CDR3 here is CASSLALGAGAPLEQYF. In nucleotides, the CDR3 is TGTGCCAGCAGCTTAGCGCTCGGAGCGGGGGCCCCTCTCGAGCAGTACTTC.

In its sample, this clonotype was seen many times. The chain joins TRBV5-1 to TRBJ2-7, with a weak D call TRBD2 (6 bases). This CDR3 is built from 15 residues. The germline V gene has CDR1 SGHRS and CDR2 YFSETQ. The ends were cut back, 1 base at V and 5 bases at J, with 16 bases in the middle. The CDR3 DNA reads TGCGCCAGCAGCTTGATATCGGGAGTGATCAACGAGCAGTACTTC. Translated, it gives CASSLISGVINEQYF.

This clonotype was seen many times. The rearrangement joins TRBV18 to TRBJ2-7; D remains ambiguous. V lost 2 bases and J lost 0, with 8 bases in between. The CDR3 spans 14 residues. CDR1 is KGHSH, CDR2 LQKENI, per germline. The DNA for the CDR3 is TGTGCCAGCTCACCAACACAGAACTCCTACGAGCAGTACTTC. Translating it yields CASSPTQNSYEQYF. Filled out from reference TRBV18 and TRBJ2-7, the complete variable domain reads NAGVMQNPRHLVRRRGQEARLRCSPMKGHSHVYWYRQLPEEGLKFMVYLQKENIIDESGMPKERFSAEFPKEGPSILRIQQVVRGDSAAYFCASSPTQNSYEQYFGPGTRLTVT.

This clonotype has at least ten counts. The chain is built from TRBV20-1 and TRBJ1-2, with 9 bases lining up with TRBD1. Germline V gene data show CDR1 as DFQATT and CDR2 as SNEGSKA (reference sequence). CDR3 length equals 15 residues. Trimming took 6 bases from V and 5 from J; bases not matched to a gene: 13. This CDR3 is CSANRGRSSSYGYTF. The CDR3 bases are TGCAGTGCAAACAGGGGGCGCAGTAGTTCTTATGGCTACACCTTC.

This clonotype came up many times. V is TRBV6-2 or TRBV6-3 and J is TRBJ2-1; 10 positions agree with TRBD2. This CDR3 spans 16 amino acids. The J segment lost 7 bases and the V segment lost 7 bases, leaving 13 bases of the junction unmatched. Germline assignment: CDR1 MNHEY and CDR2 SVGEGT. The CDR3 is CASTRGKLAGANEQFF. The DNA for the CDR3 is TGTGCCAGCACCAGGGGCAAGCTAGCGGGAGCAAATGAGCAGTTCTTC.

The V gene is TRBV5-5, the J gene TRBJ2-7, with a possible D match to TRBD1 (5 bases). CDR1 SGHKS and CDR2 YYEKEE come from the germline V gene (reference sequence). Trimming cost V 2 bases and J 4 bases, with 13 bases left between them. CDR3 length: 14 amino acids. The CDR3 spells CASSLLSQGYEQYF. In nucleotides, the CDR3 is TGTGCCAGCAGCTTATTGTCCCAGGGTTACGAGCAGTACTTC.

This clonotype was detected ten times or more. CDR3 sequence reads: CAWSGGGGYTF. The CDR3 nucleotides are TGTGCCTGGAGCGGGGGTGGAGGCTACACCTTC. V gene TRBV30 combines with J gene TRBJ1-2, with TRBD1 as a possible D gene (5 bases). V gave up 3 bases and J gave up 8 bases, with 10 bases separating them. This CDR3 has 11 residues. Germline CDR1 and CDR2: GTSNPN and SVGIG (reference sequence).

This clonotype was seen repeatedly, ten times or more. This chain uses TRBV4-1 with TRBJ2-7; 9 nucleotides line up with TRBD2. This CDR3 is 17 amino acids long. Germline V gene sequence: CDR1 MGHRA, CDR2 YSYEKL. The V and J ends lost 4 bases and 3 bases, in that order; junction bases with no gene match: 13. This CDR3 reads CASSPRWAGGADYEQYF. The CDR3 DNA is TGCGCCAGCAGCCCGCGTTGGGCGGGGGGGGCCGACTACGAGCAGTACTTC.

This clonotype was recorded many times. An end of the junction differs from the germline gene, which may be a read error. This chain connects TRBV6-2 or TRBV6-3 to TRBJ1-1; D not resolved. There are 14 residues in the CDR3. Germline V gives CDR1 MNHEY, CDR2 SVGEGT. Here the CDR3 reads CASRYSSYYPEAFF. The DNA of the CDR3 is TGTGCCAGCAGGTACTCCAGCTACTACCCTGAAGCTTTCTTT.

V and J are TRBV20-1 and TRBJ2-1; a weak D match, TRBD2 (7 bases). Germline V gene lookup returns CDR1 DFQATT and CDR2 SNEGSKA (reference sequence). This CDR3 contains 15 residues. The V and J ends lost 6 bases and 5 bases respectively, with 20 bases between them. CDR3 DNA sequence: TGCAGTGCCCCCCCTACGTGGGAGGGGGACAATGAGCAGTTCTTC. Translated: CSAPPTWEGDNEQFF.

A single count supports this clonotype. V and J are TRBV6-1 and TRBJ1-1; D might be TRBD1 (5 bases). Germline CDR1 reads MNHNS; CDR2 reads SASEGT. The CDR3 runs 12 residues. V lost 3 bases and J lost 6, with 8 bases in between. The CDR3 DNA reads TGTGCCAGCAGTGATTGGGGGGCTGAAGCTTTCTTT. Protein: CASSDWGAEAFF.

This clonotype was observed at least ten times. V and J are TRBV28 and TRBJ2-7; 7 bases match TRBD1. Per germline, CDR1 MDHEN and CDR2 SYDVKM. V was clipped by 7 bases and J by 2 bases; unmatched bases: 5. The CDR3 sequence is 13 residues long. The CDR3 DNA reads TGTGCCAGCAACCCTGGGACAGCCTACGAGCAGTACTTC. Residues: CASNPGTAYEQYF.

This clonotype was picked up many times. V gene TRBV20-1 combines with J gene TRBJ2-3, with 7 nucleotides matching TRBD1. J was trimmed by 6 bases and V by 6 bases; bases with no gene match: 12. The CDR3 spans 14 residues. Germline CDR1 DFQATT, CDR2 SNEGSKA (reference sequence). The CDR3, as DNA: TGCAGTGCCGGAGAGGGGGCGGGTTCGGATACGCAGTATTTT. This codes for CSAGEGAGSDTQYF.

This clonotype was seen at least ten times. V and J are TRBV5-1 and TRBJ2-2; perhaps D is TRBD1 or TRBD2 (5 bases each). The CDR3 totals 16 residues. Per germline, CDR1 SGHRS and CDR2 YFSETQ. The CDR3 reads CPTHGTQDQNTGELFF. CDR3 bases: TGCCCAACCCACGGGACCCAAGACCAGAACACCGGGGAGCTGTTTTTT.

This clonotype was observed at least ten times. CDR3 DNA sequence: TGCGCCAGCAGTCCCCCCCTGGAGAAGGCGCCCCAGCATTTT. It yields the protein CASSPPLEKAPQHF. The chain is built from TRBV23-1 and TRBJ1-5; the D is unclear. TRBV23-1 is an open reading frame, and its role is uncertain. V lost 4 bases to trimming and J lost 9 bases, with 16 bases between them. This CDR3 is 14 amino acids long.

Remarks on this clonotype: The limits of the CDR3 on the DNA are not certain, so only TCRdb's listed CDR3 is given. J is TRBJ2-2 and V is TRBV5-5. Ends included, the CDR3 has 20 residues. The germline CDR1 and CDR2 sequences are SGHKS and YYEKEE (reference sequence). CDR3 sequence reads: CASSFYICSANDVNTGELFF.